The 23 T cell receptor beta chains below all came from one sample that was sequenced in a study of shared clonotypes between healthy human individuals. Generated by immunoSEQ multiplex PCR, the TCRdb table keeps only in-frame clones and is missing some. The sample records around 700,000 clones, approximately 90% being singletons. CD45RO-negative cells were positively selected for CCR7, leaving out terminally differentiated effector memory CD45RA+ cells. Sequenced input: naive CD8+ T cells sorted from blood. Receptor source: a man younger than 45 in good health.

V is TRBV18 and J is TRBJ2-1; maybe TRBD1 (6 bases). Trimming left V 4 bases short and J 2 bases short, with 9 bases between. CDR3 length equals 14 residues. CDR1 KGHSH and CDR2 LQKENI come from the germline V gene. In nucleotides, the CDR3 is TGTGCCAGCTCACGGACAGTAGCCTACAATGAGCAGTTCTTC. Encoded protein: CASSRTVAYNEQFF.

This clone was recorded only once. This sequence joins TRBV10-3 and TRBJ1-2, with 9 bases aligning to TRBD1. J gave up 3 bases and V 4 bases, and 12 bases lay outside the gene matches. The CDR3 is 17 residues long. CDR1 ENHRY and CDR2 SYGVKD come from the germline V gene. DNA for the CDR3: TGTGCCATCAGTGCAGGGACAGGGCCCTCACCAGACTATGGCTACACCTTC. Encoded protein: CAISAGTGPSPDYGYTF.

The sample holds a few counts of this clone. The chain uses TRBV21-1 and TRBJ2-6. TRBV21-1 is reported as a pseudogene. The CDR3 consists of 18 residues. CDR3 protein: CASSKALFQPSGANVLTF. CDR3 DNA sequence: TGTGCCAGCAGCAAAGCCCTTTTTCAGCCCTCTGGGGCCAACGTCCTGACTTTC.

V usage is TRBV5-1 and J usage is TRBJ2-4, with D unresolved. Germline V gene data show CDR1 as SGHRS and CDR2 as YFSETQ. CDR3 length equals 13 residues. The germline V and J ends were trimmed by 0 bases and 4 bases, with 5 bases remaining between them. Here the CDR3 reads CASSLDPKNIQYF. The CDR3 bases are TGCGCCAGCAGCTTGGACCCGAAAAACATTCAGTACTTC.

J is TRBJ2-1 and V is TRBV23-1; D could derive from TRBD1 or TRBD2 (5 bases each). TRBV23-1 is recorded as an ORF, its role being uncertain. The CDR3 contains 13 residues. With 4 bases removed from V and 9 bases from J, the gap between germline ends came to 13 bases. The chain's CDR3 is CASSPGLILEQFF. For the CDR3, the DNA is TGCGCCAGCAGTCCGGGGCTTATACTTGAGCAGTTCTTC.

The chain has TRBV7-9 and TRBJ1-1; D gene ambiguous. V was shortened by 5 bases and J by 3 bases, with 16 bases between the two germline ends. This CDR3 region has 15 residues. CDR1 and CDR2 (germline): SEHNR, FQNEAQ (reference sequence). The CDR3 reads CASSPSGYTHTEAFF. The DNA of the CDR3 is TGTGCCAGCAGCCCATCTGGCTACACGCACACTGAAGCTTTCTTT.

J is TRBJ2-3 and V is TRBV4-1; D gene unclear. Germline-derived CDR1 and CDR2 are MGHRA and YSYEKL. The CDR3 loop spans 12 amino acids. Between the trimmed V and J ends, which lost 0 bases and 7 bases, there was a span of 5 bases. The CDR3 reads CASSQEEYTQYF. The CDR3 nucleotides read TGCGCCAGCAGCCAAGAAGAGTATACGCAGTATTTT.

V is TRBV28 and J is TRBJ1-5; 8 bases match TRBD1. The germline V gene has CDR1 MDHEN and CDR2 SYDVKM. The CDR3 loop spans 17 amino acids. V lost 2 bases and J lost 0; bases outside the gene matches: 6. CDR3 in amino acids: CASSLGQGVISNQPQHF. The DNA for the CDR3 is TGTGCCAGCAGTTTAGGACAGGGTGTGATTAGCAATCAGCCCCAGCATTTT.

The chain links TRBV25-1 to TRBJ1-1; D ambiguous. Trimming shortened V by 6 bases and J by 8 bases, and 10 bases separated the two germline ends. CDR1 is MGHDK and CDR2 is SYGVNS in the germline V gene. The CDR3 totals 11 residues. CDR3 nucleotides: TGTGCCAGCAGCAGGACGGGGGAAGCTTTCTTT. It translates to CASSRTGEAFF.

The chain joins TRBV28 to TRBJ2-2; 7 bases align to TRBD1. Germline CDR1 and CDR2: MDHEN and SYDVKM. V was clipped by 6 bases and J by 3 bases; unmatched bases: 16. The CDR3 length is 18 residues. The chain's CDR3 is CASSEYPGQVEYTGELFF. The DNA for the CDR3 is TGTGCCAGCAGCGAATACCCTGGACAGGTAGAATACACCGGGGAGCTGTTTTTT.

This rearrangement joins TRBV9 to TRBJ1-4; D is ambiguous. CDR1 SGDLS and CDR2 YYNGEE come from the germline V gene. Between the trimmed V and J ends, which lost 1 base and 2 bases, there was a span of 9 bases. There are 15 residues in the CDR3. Here the CDR3 DNA reads TGTGCCAGCAGCGTATTGAGTGGCACTAATGAAAAACTGTTTTTT. Amino acid sequence: CASSVLSGTNEKLFF.

The J gene is TRBJ1-2, the V gene TRBV27, with a possible D match to TRBD1 (5 bases). Trimming stripped 5 bases from V and 3 bases from J, with 13 bases between. The CDR3 loop spans 14 amino acids. CDR1 is MNHEY, CDR2 SMNVEV, per germline (reference sequence). CDR3 sequence (DNA): TGTGCCAGCAGTCCGGACGGACAAGACTATGGCTACACCTTC. This translates into CASSPDGQDYGYTF.

This sequence joins TRBV11-2 and TRBJ2-5, with TRBD2 matching over 12 bases. The J call could be wrong; TRBJ2-7 is a better fit for the DNA end. The germline CDR1 and CDR2 sequences are SGHAT and FQNNGV. This CDR3 region has 17 residues. The CDR3 DNA is TGTGCCAGCAGCTTAGAGGCGACTAGCGGGAGTAACTACGAGCAGTACTTC. It yields the protein CASSLEATSGSNYEQYF.

About this clone: A read error may explain this, as a much larger clone is one base away. The sample carries other DNA sequences with the same CDR3. The gene calls are TRBV27 and TRBJ2-7; the D is unclear. CDR3 size: 12 residues. V lost 1 base and J lost 5, with 6 bases in between. CDR1 is MNHEY, CDR2 SMNVEV, per germline (reference sequence). The CDR3 sequence is CASSLFGDEQYF. CDR3 sequence (DNA): TGTGCCAGCAGTTTATTTGGCGACGAGCAGTACTTC.

The chain couples TRBV6-1 to TRBJ2-3, with no clear D. This CDR3 has 14 amino acids. V was pared by 6 bases and J by 0 bases, with 10 bases between. The germline CDR1 and CDR2 sequences are MNHNS and SASEGT. The CDR3 nucleotides read TGTGCCAGCAGCGCGGCACTTAGCACAGATACGCAGTATTTT. Amino acids: CASSAALSTDTQYF.

V gene TRBV27 combines with J gene TRBJ1-1; no reliable D call. This CDR3 spans 11 amino acids. Looked up from germline, CDR1 is MNHEY and CDR2 is SMNVEV (reference sequence). V lost 6 bases and J 6 bases, leaving 8 bases between the germline ends. Written as DNA, the CDR3 is TGTGCCAGCAGCGAAGGATCTGAAGCTTTCTTT. It encodes CASSEGSEAFF.

The CDR3 loop is CASSSPGQGAGGLYNEQFF. The CDR3 DNA sequence: TGTGCCAGCAGCTCCCCGGGACAGGGGGCGGGAGGGCTTTACAATGAGCAGTTCTTC. The chain is built from TRBV7-2 and TRBJ2-1; 12 bases match TRBD1. The CDR3 contains 19 residues. With V trimmed by 4 bases and J by 4 bases, 14 bases remained unmatched. CDR1 SGHTA and CDR2 FQGNSA come from the germline V gene.

The V gene is TRBV9, the J gene TRBJ1-1; 7 bases agree with TRBD1. Unmatched junction bases numbered 7, after V lost 3 bases and J lost 5 bases. CDR3 length: 14 residues. Germline V gene lookup returns CDR1 SGDLS and CDR2 YYNGEE. CDR3 DNA: TGTGCCAGCAGCGCAGAAGACAGGGTAACTGAAGCTTTCTTT. Encoded protein: CASSAEDRVTEAFF.

This chain connects TRBV29-1 to TRBJ2-2; D may be TRBD1 (6 bases). The CDR3 sequence is 13 residues long. Trimming stripped 3 bases from V and 7 bases from J, with 12 bases between. From germline, CDR1 is SQVTM and CDR2 ANQGSEA. DNA for the CDR3: TGCAGCGTTGAGTACCTCAGGGGCGGGGAGCTGTTTTTT. This sequence encodes CSVEYLRGGELFF.

The V call is TRBV7-2, the J call TRBJ2-3, with D possibly called TRBD1 or TRBD2 (5 bases each). V shed 1 base and J shed 2 bases, with 13 bases lying between them. CDR3 length: 16 residues. The germline V gene has CDR1 SGHTA and CDR2 FQGNSA. The CDR3 region is CASSLVPGPSTDTQYF. For the CDR3, the DNA is TGTGCCAGCAGCTTAGTCCCGGGGCCCTCCACAGATACGCAGTATTTT.

This chain joins TRBV2 and TRBJ2-7; D possibly corresponds to TRBD2 (6 bases). This CDR3 comprises 12 residues. CDR1 and CDR2 (germline): SNHLY, FYNNEI. With 6 bases removed from V and 7 bases from J, the gap between germline ends came to 13 bases. The DNA of the CDR3 is TGTGCCAGCAGGGGGGGTCTTATAGAGCAGTACTTC. This encodes CASRGGLIEQYF.

The rearrangement links TRBV21-1 to TRBJ2-7. TRBV21-1 is a pseudogene. The CDR3 contains 17 residues. The DNA of the CDR3 is TGTGCCAGCAGCAAATGGGACCTTGGACGAAGCCCTTACGAGCAGTACTTC. Its translation is CASSKWDLGRSPYEQYF.

This clone has a single count. The rearrangement links TRBV10-3 to TRBJ1-5; 11 nucleotides match TRBD1. From germline, CDR1 is ENHRY and CDR2 SYGVKD. V lost 2 bases, J lost 6 bases, and 9 bases stayed unmatched. The CDR3 has 17 residues. The CDR3 spells CAISEGGQGVVVQPQHF. The DNA of the CDR3 is TGTGCCATCAGTGAGGGGGGACAGGGGGTAGTGGTTCAGCCCCAGCATTTT.